This note documents a single T cell receptor beta chain sequence. This specimen belongs to a study of shared clonotypes between healthy human individuals. Naive CD8 isolation took CD45RO-negative cells positively selected for CCR7 and excluded terminally differentiated effector memory CD45RA+ cells. Per the germline V gene, CDR1 is MNHGY and CDR2 is SVAAGI. Trimming cost V 0 bases and J 6 bases; bases outside gene matches: 12. The CDR3 has 17 residues. Sequenced by immunoSEQ multiplex PCR; TCRdb stores in-frame clones only, minus some. The sample includes about 2.2 million clones, 85% to 95% of them seen just once.

This chain links TRBV6-9 with TRBJ2-7, with 9 nucleotides matching TRBD2. Sequencing input: naive CD8+ T cells from PBMCs. The TCR was taken from a man in his late teens or twenties in good health. Some clones in this sample may be carry-over from other donors' samples. CDR3 DNA: TGTGCCAGCAGTTATTCAGAGCGGGAGGCCAAAGGTGGCGAGCAGTACTTC. As protein: CASSYSEREAKGGEQYF.